Following are 25 T cell receptor beta chains from one sample sequenced in a study of cytomegalovirus exposure and HLA in healthy donors. Assay: immunoSEQ multiplex PCR; the TCRdb copy retains only in-frame clones and omits some. This sample has about 160,000 clones, with approximately 87% found just once. The source material was PBMCs. The receptors were gathered from a woman in her twenties or thirties in good health and CMV-seronegative.

On this clone: The same CDR3 is also encoded by other DNA sequences in this sample. The V call is TRBV10-3, the J call TRBJ2-7; D remains unclear. From germline, CDR1 is ENHRY and CDR2 SYGVKD. Between the trimmed V and J ends, which lost 2 bases and 6 bases, there was a span of 5 bases. The CDR3 loop spans 11 amino acids. The CDR3 region has the DNA TGTGCCATCAGTGAGGGTGCCGAGCAGTACTTC. Its translation is CAISEGAEQYF.

The V and J genes are TRBV5-1 and TRBJ1-4; TRBD1 agrees at 9 bases. The CDR3 runs 15 residues. V trimming: 3 bases; J trimming: 7 bases; junction bases outside the gene matches: 7. Germline assignment: CDR1 SGHRS and CDR2 YFSETQ. CDR3 sequence reads: CASSWEQGAAEKLFF. CDR3 coding DNA: TGCGCCAGCAGCTGGGAACAGGGGGCGGCTGAAAAACTGTTTTTT.

The chain employs TRBV28 and TRBJ2-2; 13 bases are a match to TRBD2. The CDR3 consists of 20 residues. V lost 9 bases to trimming and J lost 0 bases; unmatched junction nucleotides: 16. From germline, CDR1 is MDHEN and CDR2 SYDVKM. The CDR3: CASIPRLGLAGESNTGELFF. The CDR3 DNA reads as TGTGCCAGTATTCCCCGATTAGGACTAGCGGGAGAATCGAACACCGGGGAGCTGTTTTTT.

This CDR3 reads CASSQQGQVFRDGYTF. In DNA form, the CDR3 reads TGTGCCAGCAGCCAGCAAGGGCAGGTCTTCCGGGATGGCTACACCTTC. This chain joins TRBV5-4 and TRBJ1-2; D call uncertain. Germline loops: CDR1 SGHNT, CDR2 YYREEE (reference sequence). CDR3 length: 16 residues. With 4 bases removed from V and 6 bases from J, the gap between germline ends came to 22 bases.

This rearrangement joins TRBV11-1 to TRBJ2-1; D gene uncertain. The CDR3 totals 14 residues. Per germline, CDR1 SGHAT and CDR2 FQDESV (reference sequence). With 2 bases removed from V and 0 bases from J, the gap between germline ends came to 5 bases. The CDR3 DNA reads TGTGCCAGCAGCTTAACACGCTCCTACAATGAGCAGTTCTTC. Encoded protein: CASSLTRSYNEQFF.

V and J are TRBV5-1 and TRBJ2-2; possible D gene TRBD1, 5 bases. Germline CDR1 SGHRS, CDR2 YFSETQ. The CDR3 loop spans 16 amino acids. The V and J ends lost 0 bases and 4 bases respectively, with 13 bases between them. The CDR3 DNA follows: TGCGCCAGCAGCTTGGAACCCTTGGGGCGCACCGGGGAGCTGTTTTTT. Translating it yields CASSLEPLGRTGELFF.

The gene calls are TRBV9 and TRBJ2-5, with TRBD2 identical over 8 bases. Germline-derived CDR1 and CDR2 are SGDLS and YYNGEE. The CDR3 length is 15 residues. The J segment lost 4 bases and the V segment lost 0 bases, leaving 5 bases of the junction unmatched. CDR3 amino acids: CASSVAGLVRETQYF. The CDR3 nucleotides are TGTGCCAGCAGCGTAGCGGGACTAGTGAGAGAGACCCAGTACTTC.

This sequence joins TRBV5-4 and TRBJ1-2; 11 bases fit TRBD1. The CDR3 covers 13 residues. V was clipped by 8 bases and J by 8 bases; unmatched bases: 8. Germline lookup yields CDR1 SGHNT and CDR2 YYREEE (reference sequence). The CDR3 sequence: CASQGQGVWGYTF. The CDR3 DNA follows: TGTGCCAGTCAGGGACAGGGGGTGTGGGGCTACACCTTC.

V usage is TRBV9 and J usage is TRBJ2-2; D not certain. The germline CDR1 and CDR2 sequences are SGDLS and YYNGEE. V lost 2 bases and J 5 bases, leaving 4 bases between the germline ends. The CDR3 contains 12 residues. The CDR3, as DNA: TGTGCCAGCAGCGTCGGGACCGGGGAGCTGTTTTTT. It yields the protein CASSVGTGELFF.

V is TRBV4-1 and J is TRBJ2-5; D not certain. CDR1 and CDR2 from the germline V gene are MGHRA and YSYEKL. The CDR3 totals 15 residues. Trimming pared 5 bases from V and 5 bases from J, leaving 18 bases between. The CDR3 DNA follows: TGCGCCAGCAGCACTCAGCAGGCGCCCGCGGAGACCCAGTACTTC. It yields the protein CASSTQQAPAETQYF.

The genes are TRBV6-4 and TRBJ2-3; D not resolved. V lost 4 bases to trimming and J lost 4 bases, with 9 bases between them. There are 13 residues in the CDR3. Germline V CDR1 and CDR2: MRHNA, SNTAGT. The CDR3: CASSGGSSDTQYF. CDR3 bases: TGTGCCAGCAGTGGAGGCTCCTCAGATACGCAGTATTTT.

DNA of the CDR3: TGTGCCAGCAGTGCCTGGGACCGGGCCTACGAGCAGTACTTC. Its protein is CASSAWDRAYEQYF. The chain combines TRBV6-5 with TRBJ2-7, with D possibly being TRBD1 or TRBD2 (5 bases each). The germline gives CDR1 MNHEY, CDR2 SVGAGI. Between the trimmed V and J ends, which lost 5 bases and 2 bases, there was a span of 13 bases. The CDR3 length is 14 residues.

The chain links TRBV2 to TRBJ1-1; D unclear. CDR3 length: 14 residues. V was trimmed by 2 bases and J by 4 bases, leaving 11 bases between them. Germline V gives CDR1 SNHLY, CDR2 FYNNEI. CDR3 DNA: TGTGCCAGCAGTGAACGACTGTGGGGCACTGAAGCTTTCTTT. Its translation: CASSERLWGTEAFF.

DNA of the CDR3: TGTGCCAGCAGCTTAGGCCGGGACAGGGGGATTGGCTACACCTTC. Translation gives CASSLGRDRGIGYTF. The chain links TRBV13 to TRBJ1-2; 11 bases map to TRBD1. V trimming: 0 bases; J trimming: 7 bases; junction bases outside the gene matches: 4. Germline CDR1 and CDR2: PRHDT and FYEKMQ (reference sequence). The CDR3 is 15 residues long.

The rearrangement links TRBV18 to TRBJ2-7, with 7 bases matching TRBD1. The length of the CDR3 is 13 residues. The junction had 11 bases not matched to a gene; V was cut back by 2 bases and J by 13 bases. Germline assignment: CDR1 KGHSH and CDR2 LQKENI. The CDR3 spells CASSPLSEGAVYF. The CDR3 region has the DNA TGTGCCAGCTCACCATTGTCTGAGGGGGCGGTCTACTTC.

This rearrangement joins TRBV29-1 to TRBJ2-3; 7 bases match TRBD1. The germline gives CDR1 SQVTM, CDR2 ANQGSEA. The CDR3 extends over 16 amino acids. The junction had 13 bases not matched to a gene; V was cut back by 7 bases and J by 0 bases. The CDR3: CSDDRADATSTDTQYF. The CDR3 DNA reads as TGCAGCGACGACAGGGCCGACGCAACTAGCACAGATACGCAGTATTTT.

This chain joins TRBV7-9 and TRBJ2-2, with TRBD1 as a possible D gene (5 bases). Germline CDR1 and CDR2: SEHNR and FQNEAQ (reference sequence). V was pared by 5 bases and J by 0 bases, with 10 bases between. This CDR3 has 15 amino acids. The CDR3, as DNA: TGTGCCAGCAGCCCACCGACAGCGAACACCGGGGAGCTGTTTTTT. Translating it yields CASSPPTANTGELFF.

V gene TRBV27 combines with J gene TRBJ1-1; a weak D match, TRBD1 (6 bases). Trimming took 8 bases from V and 3 from J, leaving 22 bases between them. Per the germline V gene, CDR1 is MNHEY and CDR2 is SMNVEV (reference sequence). This CDR3 has 16 residues. The CDR3 loop reads CASGTGQGGFHTEAFF. CDR3 bases: TGTGCCAGCGGTACGGGACAAGGGGGGTTTCACACTGAAGCTTTCTTT.

The chain recombines TRBV4-2 with TRBJ2-2; TRBD2 matches at 10 bases. Trimming cost V 4 bases and J 3 bases; bases outside gene matches: 5. Per the germline V gene, CDR1 is LGHNA and CDR2 is YNFKEQ. This CDR3 is built from 16 residues. CDR3 amino acids: CASSPAGGPDTGELFF. CDR3 DNA: TGTGCCAGCAGCCCAGCGGGAGGGCCGGACACCGGGGAGCTGTTTTTT.

V usage is TRBV15 and J usage is TRBJ2-3; 7 positions match TRBD2. This CDR3 is built from 14 residues. Germline values: CDR1 LNHNV, CDR2 YYDKDF (reference sequence). The J segment lost 7 bases and the V segment lost 5 bases, leaving 9 bases of the junction unmatched. The CDR3 reads CATSLREPPHTQYF. Written as DNA, the CDR3 is TGTGCCACCAGCTTGCGGGAGCCCCCCCATACGCAGTATTTT.

The chain combines TRBV7-9 with TRBJ1-2; D gene ambiguous. This CDR3 contains 14 residues. CDR1 and CDR2 from the germline V gene are SEHNR and FQNEAQ (reference sequence). V lost 2 bases and J 4 bases, leaving 11 bases between the germline ends. The CDR3 nucleotides read TGTGCCAGCAGCTTATCGAGCGCCCTCTATGGCTACACCTTC. It yields the protein CASSLSSALYGYTF. The whole variable domain, remainder taken from reference TRBV7-9 and TRBJ1-2, is DTGVSQNPRHKITKRGQNVTFRCDPISEHNRLYWYRQTLGQGPEFLTYFQNEAQLEKSRLLSDRFSAERPKGSFSTLEIQRTEQGDSAMYLCASSLSSALYGYTFGSGTRLTVV.

The V and J genes are TRBV5-4 and TRBJ2-2, with D possibly TRBD1 on 5 matching bases. There are 16 residues in the CDR3. Germline assignment: CDR1 SGHNT and CDR2 YYREEE (reference sequence). The germline V and J ends were trimmed by 4 bases and 4 bases, with 17 bases remaining between them. The CDR3 loop is CASSPYRQGGTGELFF. For the CDR3, the DNA is TGTGCCAGCAGCCCGTATAGGCAGGGCGGCACCGGGGAGCTGTTTTTT.

The rearrangement uses TRBV6-5 and TRBJ1-5; a possible D gene is TRBD1 (5 bases). The CDR3 runs 14 residues. CDR1 and CDR2 (germline): MNHEY, SVGAGI. V was clipped by 4 bases and J by 3 bases, with 10 bases between them. For the CDR3, the DNA is TGTGCCAGCAGTTCGACAGCCTTCAATCAGCCCCAGCATTTT. This sequence encodes CASSSTAFNQPQHF.

This clone was seen a handful of times. V usage is TRBV6-1 and J usage is TRBJ1-2; perhaps TRBD1 as D (5 bases). The CDR3 is 13 amino acids. In germline, CDR1 is MNHNS, CDR2 SASEGT. Trimming shortened V by 5 bases and J by 3 bases, and 10 bases separated the two germline ends. In nucleotides, the CDR3 is TGTGCCAGCAGTAGGGACGGCTACTATGGCTACACCTTC. Translation: CASSRDGYYGYTF.

The J gene is TRBJ2-3, the V gene TRBV7-2, with 9 bases aligning to TRBD1. CDR1 is SGHTA and CDR2 is FQGNSA in the germline V gene. V was clipped by 4 bases and J by 3 bases; unmatched bases: 5. The CDR3 totals 15 residues. CDR3 protein: CASSSDRGRTDTQYF. The CDR3 nucleotides read TGTGCCAGCAGCTCGGACAGGGGTAGAACAGATACGCAGTATTTT. The full variable domain, in which reference TRBV7-2 and TRBJ2-3 provide the parts outside the CDR3, is GAGVSQSPSNKVTEKGKDVELRCDPISGHTALYWYRQSLGQGLEFLIYFQGNSAPDKSGLPSDRFSAERTGGSVSTLTIQRTQQEDSAVYLCASSSDRGRTDTQYFGPGTRLTVL.